The source of this T cell receptor beta chain is a study of T-cell reconstitution after alpha-beta-depleted transplantation in children. This clonotype was counted ten times or more. The CDR3 is made up of 16 amino acids. Trimming shortened V by 6 bases and J by 2 bases, and 17 bases separated the two germline ends. Germline V gene lookup returns CDR1 LGHNA and CDR2 YSLEER. TCRbeta library preparation incorporated unique molecular identifiers. Each CDR3 protein gets one entry after TCRdb re-called the PCR reads with MiXCR. The table records 75,000 to 100,000 distinct CDR3 sequences, 7% to 9% of them present only once.

The source was PBMCs from the stem cell graft donor, collected from the stem cell graft. The chain links TRBV4-3 to TRBJ2-1; tentatively, D is TRBD2 (6 bases). The sequence was obtained from a human donor who donated a stem cell graft to a child with congenital amegakaryocytic thrombocytopenia. The CDR3 nucleotides are TGCGCCAGCAGTCAGAGCCAGGGACTTCCCTACAATGAGCAGTTCTTC. Translation: CASSQSQGLPYNEQFF.